Each of the 31 T cell receptor beta chains below was sequenced from the same sample in a study of blood T cell repertoires in COVID-19. Only in-frame clones appear in the TCRdb table, and some are missing; sequencing was by immunoSEQ multiplex PCR. The sample carries roughly 150,000 clones, roughly 91% recorded once. Sequences were obtained from peripheral blood. These receptors originate from a young man with COVID-19, enrolled during active disease.

The chain carries TRBV15 and TRBJ2-3; 8 nucleotides line up with TRBD2. The CDR3 is made up of 16 amino acids. Germline assignment: CDR1 LNHNV and CDR2 YYDKDF (reference sequence). V trimming: 3 bases; J trimming: 2 bases; junction bases outside the gene matches: 7. The CDR3 is CATSRERERSTDTQYF. The CDR3 DNA is TGTGCCACCAGCAGGGAGCGGGAGAGATCCACAGATACGCAGTATTTT.

The chain links TRBV18 to TRBJ2-1; D is unclear. The V gene's germline CDR1 is KGHSH and CDR2 LQKENI. With 3 bases removed from V and 9 bases from J, the gap between germline ends came to 21 bases. The CDR3 consists of 16 residues. CDR3 DNA sequence: TGTGCCAGCTCACCCACTACCTCCTCATATAATAGTGAGCAGTTCTTC. It specifies CASSPTTSSYNSEQFF.

V is TRBV4-1 and J is TRBJ2-7; D possibly corresponds to TRBD2 (6 bases). V lost 3 bases to trimming and J lost 5 bases, with 17 bases between them. This CDR3 spans 15 amino acids. Germline V CDR1 and CDR2: MGHRA, YSYEKL. CDR3 amino acids: CASSQARGAGNEQYF. The DNA for the CDR3 is TGCGCCAGCAGCCAGGCCCGCGGAGCGGGCAACGAGCAGTACTTC.

The genes are TRBV19 and TRBJ2-7; TRBD2 aligns across 10 bases. V gave up 3 bases and J gave up 6 bases; unmatched junction bases: 11. The germline V gene has CDR1 LNHDA and CDR2 SQIVND (reference sequence). This CDR3 has 16 residues. The CDR3 DNA reads TGTGCCAGTAGTATTTCCCTAGCGGGAGATCCCCTCGAGCAGTACTTC. Its protein is CASSISLAGDPLEQYF.

The rearrangement links TRBV7-2 to TRBJ2-7, with D possibly TRBD1 on 6 matching bases. The V end lost 5 bases, the J end lost 2 bases, and 16 bases lay between the germline ends. Germline V gene lookup returns CDR1 SGHTA and CDR2 FQGNSA. CDR3 size: 15 residues. CDR3 protein: CASSADRRAAYEQYF. CDR3 nucleotides: TGTGCCAGCAGCGCCGACAGGCGGGCGGCCTACGAGCAGTACTTC.

V usage is TRBV28 and J usage is TRBJ2-5; weak D call: TRBD2 (6 bases). V was cut by 2 bases and J by 3 bases, with 10 bases left in between. Germline V gene sequence: CDR1 MDHEN, CDR2 SYDVKM. The CDR3 runs to 14 residues. CDR3: CASSLRTMKETQYF. CDR3 sequence (DNA): TGTGCCAGCAGTTTAAGGACTATGAAAGAGACCCAGTACTTC.

V and J are TRBV5-1 and TRBJ2-3; 7 nucleotides match TRBD1. Trimming at V came to 3 bases and at J to 2 bases, leaving 9 bases not matched to a gene. The CDR3 sequence is 16 residues long. Germline CDR1 is SGHRS and CDR2 is YFSETQ. CDR3 protein: CASSSARTGYTDTQYF. The CDR3 DNA reads as TGCGCCAGCAGCTCAGCCCGGACAGGATACACAGATACGCAGTATTTT.

For the CDR3, the DNA is TGTGCCAGTAGTATCCGGGGCTATAATTCACCCCTCCACTTT. Amino acids: CASSIRGYNSPLHF. The chain joins TRBV19 to TRBJ1-6; D unclear. The CDR3 is made up of 14 amino acids. Germline-derived CDR1 and CDR2 are LNHDA and SQIVND (reference sequence). Trimming shortened V by 3 bases and J by 3 bases, and 6 bases separated the two germline ends.

The chain uses TRBV28 and TRBJ1-6, with D unresolved. This CDR3 region has 15 residues. Trimming removed 1 base at V and 9 bases at J, with 13 bases between. Germline CDR1 is MDHEN and CDR2 is SYDVKM. The CDR3 DNA is TGTGCCAGCAGTTTATACGCGAAACGGTCTTCACCCCTCCACTTT. Protein product: CASSLYAKRSSPLHF.

The chain recombines TRBV25-1 with TRBJ2-3, with TRBD2 as a possible D gene (5 bases). The CDR3 extends over 17 amino acids. From germline, CDR1 is MGHDK and CDR2 SYGVNS. V was pared by 3 bases and J by 0 bases, with 16 bases between. The CDR3 reads CASSDDYGGPSTDTQYF. As DNA, the CDR3 is TGTGCCAGCAGTGATGACTACGGCGGGCCGAGCACAGATACGCAGTATTTT. Based on the CDR3 plus reference TRBV25-1 and TRBJ2-3, the full variable domain is EADIYQTPRYLVIGTGKKITLECSQTMGHDKMYWYQQDPGMELHLIHYSYGVNSTEKGDLSSESTVSRIRTEHFPLTLESARPSHTSQYLCASSDDYGGPSTDTQYFGPGTRLTVL.

This sequence joins TRBV28 and TRBJ2-7, with 11 bases lining up with TRBD1. CDR1 is MDHEN, CDR2 SYDVKM, per germline. The J segment lost 3 bases and the V segment lost 8 bases, leaving 6 bases of the junction unmatched. This CDR3 has 14 amino acids. The CDR3 spells CASYGQGAGYEQYF. CDR3 nucleotides: TGTGCCAGCTACGGACAGGGGGCAGGCTACGAGCAGTACTTC.

V gene TRBV6-6 combines with J gene TRBJ2-6; perhaps TRBD1 as D (6 bases). Germline V gene lookup returns CDR1 MNHNY and CDR2 SVGAGI (reference sequence). The CDR3 loop spans 16 amino acids. V lost 6 bases and J 0 bases, leaving 12 bases between the germline ends. The CDR3: CASSGQIFSGANVLTF. The CDR3 bases are TGTGCCAGCAGCGGACAGATCTTCTCTGGGGCCAACGTCCTGACTTTC.

The rearrangement joins TRBV11-2 to TRBJ1-1; maybe TRBD1 (5 bases). Deletions cut 2 bases from V and 8 bases from J, with 21 bases between. Germline lookup yields CDR1 SGHAT and CDR2 FQNNGV. The length of the CDR3 is 16 residues. The CDR3 protein is CASSLTASRGTKEAFF. In nucleotides, the CDR3 is TGTGCCAGCAGCTTAACGGCTTCTCGGGGGACCAAAGAAGCTTTCTTT.

V gene TRBV19 combines with J gene TRBJ1-5, with a weak D call TRBD1 (6 bases). V was clipped by 3 bases and J by 4 bases, with 10 bases between them. This CDR3 comprises 14 residues. Germline V CDR1 and CDR2: LNHDA, SQIVND (reference sequence). The CDR3 coding sequence is TGTGCCAGTAGTATTCAGGGGCGGAATCAGCCCCAGCATTTT. Protein product: CASSIQGRNQPQHF.

This chain links TRBV19 with TRBJ1-2; TRBD1 aligns across 7 bases. V shed 6 bases, J shed 5 bases, and the junction held 12 bases outside the gene matches. The CDR3 is 15 residues long. Germline lookup yields CDR1 LNHDA and CDR2 SQIVND (reference sequence). The chain's CDR3 is CASRPSGTDLYGYTF. The CDR3 DNA is TGTGCCAGTAGGCCTTCCGGGACAGATCTGTATGGCTACACCTTC.

The V and J genes are TRBV28 and TRBJ1-5, with D unresolved. The CDR3 is 17 amino acids. Germline CDR1 is MDHEN and CDR2 is SYDVKM. Deletions cut 1 base from V and 0 bases from J, with 13 bases between. The CDR3 region is CASSLLGSRYSNQPQHF. CDR3 coding DNA: TGTGCCAGCAGTTTATTGGGCAGCCGCTATAGCAATCAGCCCCAGCATTTT.

The chain recombines TRBV29-1 with TRBJ2-1; perhaps TRBD2 as D (6 bases). CDR1 and CDR2 (germline): SQVTM, ANQGSEA. Trimming left V 4 bases short and J 0 bases short, with 7 bases between. This CDR3 has 13 residues. The DNA for the CDR3 is TGCAGCGTTGTCGGGAGCTCCTACAATGAGCAGTTCTTC. It translates to CSVVGSSYNEQFF.

This clone was seen only once. This chain links TRBV5-4 with TRBJ2-3; 11 positions match TRBD2. This CDR3 comprises 16 residues. Germline CDR1 is SGHNT and CDR2 is YYREEE (reference sequence). J lost 5 bases, V lost 4 bases, and 9 bases had no gene match. CDR3 amino acids: CASSQKLAGVGDTQYF. The CDR3 coding sequence is TGTGCCAGCAGCCAAAAACTAGCGGGAGTGGGAGATACGCAGTATTTT. Variable domain in full (rest from reference TRBV5-4 and TRBJ2-3): ETGVTQSPTHLIKTRGQQVTLRCSSQSGHNTVSWYQQALGQGPQFIFQYYREEENGRGNFPPRFSGLQFPNYSSELNVNALELDDSALYLCASSQKLAGVGDTQYFGPGTRLTVL.

This chain links TRBV5-1 with TRBJ2-7; 7 bases fit TRBD1. Germline V gene sequence: CDR1 SGHRS, CDR2 YFSETQ. This CDR3 region has 13 residues. V shed 4 bases, J shed 7 bases, and the junction held 8 bases outside the gene matches. This chain's CDR3 is CASSPWDSLEQYF. CDR3 nucleotide sequence: TGCGCCAGCAGCCCATGGGACAGCTTGGAGCAGTACTTC. Full variable domain (outside the CDR3, taken from reference TRBV5-1 and TRBJ2-7): KAGVTQTPRYLIKTRGQQVTLSCSPISGHRSVSWYQQTPGQGLQFLFEYFSETQRNKGNFPGRFSGRQFSNSRSEMNVSTLELGDSALYLCASSPWDSLEQYFGPGTRLTVT.

The chain is built from TRBV10-2 and TRBJ1-2; a weak D match, TRBD1 (5 bases). From germline, CDR1 is WSHSY and CDR2 SAAADI. The CDR3 has 16 residues. V lost 3 bases and J lost 2, with 16 bases in between. The CDR3, as DNA: TGCGCCAGCAGTGAATGGGGGGATGCAAACAACTATGGCTACACCTTC. Amino acid sequence: CASSEWGDANNYGYTF.

The genes are TRBV5-1 and TRBJ2-3, with no clear D. V lost 0 bases and J lost 0, with 14 bases in between. CDR1 and CDR2 from the germline V gene are SGHRS and YFSETQ. This CDR3 region has 17 residues. This chain's CDR3 is CASSLGGGSTSTDTQYF. The CDR3 coding sequence is TGCGCCAGCAGCTTGGGAGGCGGTTCAACGAGCACAGATACGCAGTATTTT.

The gene calls are TRBV7-8 and TRBJ2-1; 7 bases are shared with TRBD2. CDR3 length: 17 residues. Germline assignment: CDR1 SGHVS and CDR2 FQNEAQ. J gave up 0 bases and V 5 bases, and 10 bases lay outside the gene matches. The CDR3 reads CASSAALSGISYNEQFF. The CDR3 nucleotides read TGTGCCAGCAGCGCGGCACTAAGCGGGATCTCCTACAATGAGCAGTTCTTC.

The chain combines TRBV5-6 with TRBJ2-1, with 10 bases matching TRBD2. Unmatched junction bases numbered 5, after V lost 0 bases and J lost 5 bases. The CDR3 runs to 16 residues. CDR1 and CDR2 (germline): SGHDT, YYEEEE. Here the CDR3 DNA reads TGTGCCAGCAGCTTGGTGCCTAGCGGGAGTCACAATGAGCAGTTCTTC. Protein sequence: CASSLVPSGSHNEQFF.

The genes are TRBV27 and TRBJ2-7, with TRBD2 matching over 12 bases. From germline, CDR1 is MNHEY and CDR2 SMNVEV (reference sequence). V lost 5 bases, J lost 2 bases, and 10 bases stayed unmatched. The CDR3 runs 17 residues. CDR3 amino acids: CASSVTPRTSGTYEQYF. In DNA, the CDR3 is TGTGCCAGCAGTGTAACCCCCCGGACTAGCGGGACCTACGAGCAGTACTTC.

The CDR3 sequence: CASSQEDSPNSPLHF. DNA for the CDR3: TGCGCCAGCAGCCAAGAAGACAGCCCGAATTCACCCCTCCACTTT. V and J are TRBV4-3 and TRBJ1-6, with D possibly TRBD1 on 5 matching bases. Trimming took off 0 bases at V and 7 bases at J, with 10 bases between the two ends. The CDR3 totals 15 residues. Germline V gene data show CDR1 as LGHNA and CDR2 as YSLEER.

For this clone: Compared with germline, one end of the junction differs, possibly owing to a read error. This sequence joins TRBV30 and TRBJ2-7, with D maybe TRBD2 (5 bases). Per germline, CDR1 GTSNPN and CDR2 SVGIG (reference sequence). The CDR3 loop spans 15 amino acids. The CDR3 DNA reads TGTGCCTGGAGTGTACCGGGAACCAAGTCCTCCGAGCAGTACTTC. Protein: CAWSVPGTKSSEQYF.

This clone was seen only a few times. The V call is TRBV7-9, the J call TRBJ1-2, with a weak D call TRBD1 (6 bases). Germline values: CDR1 SEHNR, CDR2 FQNEAQ (reference sequence). The CDR3 length is 13 residues. The V end lost 1 base, the J end lost 7 bases, and 10 bases lay between the germline ends. For the CDR3, the DNA is TGTGCCAGCAGCTTAGGAGGGGGTTCTGGCTACACCTTC. This encodes CASSLGGGSGYTF. The complete variable domain, with remaining parts taken from reference TRBV7-9 and TRBJ1-2, reads DTGVSQNPRHKITKRGQNVTFRCDPISEHNRLYWYRQTLGQGPEFLTYFQNEAQLEKSRLLSDRFSAERPKGSFSTLEIQRTEQGDSAMYLCASSLGGGSGYTFGSGTRLTVV.

The rearrangement joins TRBV7-2 to TRBJ1-5, with D possibly TRBD1 on 6 matching bases. From germline, CDR1 is SGHTA and CDR2 FQGNSA. Deletions cut 3 bases from V and 6 bases from J, with 15 bases between. The CDR3 totals 15 residues. This CDR3 is CASSFTGKGGQPQHF. DNA for the CDR3: TGTGCCAGCAGCTTTACAGGGAAAGGAGGTCAGCCCCAGCATTTT.

This chain uses TRBV28 with TRBJ2-1, with TRBD1 as a possible D gene (5 bases). V gave up 2 bases and J gave up 5 bases, with 19 bases separating them. Per germline, CDR1 MDHEN and CDR2 SYDVKM. CDR3 length: 17 amino acids. CDR3 in DNA: TGTGCCAGCAGTTTAATATTCGGCCCCCGACAGAACAATGAGCAGTTCTTC. It yields the protein CASSLIFGPRQNNEQFF.

The chain employs TRBV28 and TRBJ1-2; D remains ambiguous. Germline values: CDR1 MDHEN, CDR2 SYDVKM. The length of the CDR3 is 13 residues. Trimming stripped 3 bases from V and 4 bases from J, with 9 bases between. The CDR3 loop is CASSLFRSYGYTF. As DNA, the CDR3 is TGTGCCAGCAGTTTGTTTCGTAGCTATGGCTACACCTTC.

The V and J genes are TRBV19 and TRBJ1-5; maybe TRBD1 (5 bases). V was clipped by 0 bases and J by 2 bases, with 17 bases between them. CDR1 LNHDA and CDR2 SQIVND come from the germline V gene (reference sequence). CDR3 length: 18 residues. CDR3 nucleotide sequence: TGTGCCAGTAGTATAGATTTTTTTCAGGGTGGTCGCAATCAGCCCCAGCATTTT. It translates to CASSIDFFQGGRNQPQHF.